This T cell receptor beta chain came from a study of blood T cells in healthy people across ages. Every sample gave at least 5 micrograms of total RNA when it was extracted. This clonotype was seen more than once but under ten times. Its antigen is currently unknown. Whole-study findings and limits: Correlation between TCR beta diversity and naive T cell percentage was strong.

The CDR3 consists of 13 residues. Germline lookup yields CDR1 MNHEY and CDR2 SVGEGT. Trimming pared 5 bases from V and 4 bases from J, leaving 11 bases between. With a J-beta primer mix and a sample-barcoded 5' primer, a second PCR ran roughly 6 to 12 cycles. A tag from a template-switch adaptor with 12 random nucleotides marked each cDNA molecule. TCRdb re-derived calls from the 5' RACE reads in MiXCR, one entry per CDR3 protein. The data show about 780,000 distinct CDR3 sequences, with about half seen just once and 15% to 20% held by the top ten. The chain employs TRBV6-2 or TRBV6-3 and TRBJ2-5; D uncertain. This TCR derives from an elderly man in good health. Material for sequencing was blood. The CDR3 DNA follows: TGTGCCAGCAGTCGGAATAGTCGAGAGACCCAGTACTTC. This gives the protein CASSRNSRETQYF.